The entry that follows covers one TCR beta chain sequence. These data are taken from a study of blood T cell repertoires in COVID-19. Trimming removed 6 bases at V and 7 bases at J, with 11 bases between. CDR3 length equals 12 residues. Produced via immunoSEQ multiplex PCR; TCRdb's table is partial and in-frame only. Among some 150,000 clones listed, roughly 84% were seen once. The genes are TRBV12-3 or TRBV12-4 and TRBJ2-3; no clear D gene. Sequencing was performed on peripheral blood. The sequence came from a woman in her sixties or seventies with acute or convalescent COVID-19. The CDR3 coding sequence is TGTGCCAGCAGCTCCAGGTCTTATACGCAGTATTTT. The encoded protein is CASSSRSYTQYF.